This TCR beta chain was documented in a study of OX40 agonist ivuxolimab in advanced cancers. Study-wide points: CD8+ T cells showed, on average, more clonal expansion than CD4+ cells.

With V trimmed by 7 bases and J by 4 bases, 4 bases remained unmatched. Germline V gene sequence: CDR1 ENHRY, CDR2 SYGVKD. The CDR3 sequence is 13 residues long. Clones were sequenced by immunoSEQ multiplex PCR, and TCRdb holds only the in-frame ones, with some missing. The sample contains approximately 90,000 clones, about 88% of which appear only once. Exclusion applied to patients with autoimmune disease history or systemic immunosuppression. With respect to this clone: Its target is unknown.

The J gene is TRBJ2-3, the V gene TRBV10-3, with TRBD2 matching 8 bases. The sample consisted of CD4+ or CD8+ T cells sorted from blood, taken in a trial of the OX40 agonist ivuxolimab. The source of this sequence is an adult with an advanced solid tumor such as melanoma, head and neck, liver or kidney cancer. The DNA for the CDR3 is TGTGCCATCACGGGGGGGGGTCCAGATACGCAGTATTTT. Translating gives CAITGGGPDTQYF.